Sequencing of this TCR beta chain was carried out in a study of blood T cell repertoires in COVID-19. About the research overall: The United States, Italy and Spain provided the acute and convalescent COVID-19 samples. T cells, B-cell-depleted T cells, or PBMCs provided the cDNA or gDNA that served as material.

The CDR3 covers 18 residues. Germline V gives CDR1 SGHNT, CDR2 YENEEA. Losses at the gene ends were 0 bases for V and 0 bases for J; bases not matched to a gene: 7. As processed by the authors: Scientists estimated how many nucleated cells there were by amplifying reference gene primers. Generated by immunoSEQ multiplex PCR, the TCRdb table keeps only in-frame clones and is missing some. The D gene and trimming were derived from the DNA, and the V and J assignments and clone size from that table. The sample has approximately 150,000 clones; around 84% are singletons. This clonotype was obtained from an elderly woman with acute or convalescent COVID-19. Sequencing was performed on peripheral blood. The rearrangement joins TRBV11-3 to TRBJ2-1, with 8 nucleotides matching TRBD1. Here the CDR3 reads CASSLEAGGSSSYNEQFF. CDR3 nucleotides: TGTGCCAGCAGCTTAGAAGCAGGGGGCTCAAGCTCCTACAATGAGCAGTTCTTC. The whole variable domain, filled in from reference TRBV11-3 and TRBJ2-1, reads EAGVVQSPRYKIIEKKQPVAFWCNPISGHNTLYWYLQNLGQGPELLIRYENEEAVDDSQLPKDRFSAERLKGVDSTLKIQPAELGDSAVYLCASSLEAGGSSSYNEQFFGPGTRLTVL.